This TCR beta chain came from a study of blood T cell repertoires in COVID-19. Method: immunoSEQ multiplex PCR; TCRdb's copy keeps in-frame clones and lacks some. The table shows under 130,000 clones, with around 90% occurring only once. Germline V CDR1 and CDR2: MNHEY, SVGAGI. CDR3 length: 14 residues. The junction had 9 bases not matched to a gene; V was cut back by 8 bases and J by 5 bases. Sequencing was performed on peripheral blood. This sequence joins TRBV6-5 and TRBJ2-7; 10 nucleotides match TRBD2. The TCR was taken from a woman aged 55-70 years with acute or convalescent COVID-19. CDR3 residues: CASVLAGVDDEQYF. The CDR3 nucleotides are TGTGCCAGCGTCCTAGCGGGAGTGGATGACGAGCAGTACTTC.